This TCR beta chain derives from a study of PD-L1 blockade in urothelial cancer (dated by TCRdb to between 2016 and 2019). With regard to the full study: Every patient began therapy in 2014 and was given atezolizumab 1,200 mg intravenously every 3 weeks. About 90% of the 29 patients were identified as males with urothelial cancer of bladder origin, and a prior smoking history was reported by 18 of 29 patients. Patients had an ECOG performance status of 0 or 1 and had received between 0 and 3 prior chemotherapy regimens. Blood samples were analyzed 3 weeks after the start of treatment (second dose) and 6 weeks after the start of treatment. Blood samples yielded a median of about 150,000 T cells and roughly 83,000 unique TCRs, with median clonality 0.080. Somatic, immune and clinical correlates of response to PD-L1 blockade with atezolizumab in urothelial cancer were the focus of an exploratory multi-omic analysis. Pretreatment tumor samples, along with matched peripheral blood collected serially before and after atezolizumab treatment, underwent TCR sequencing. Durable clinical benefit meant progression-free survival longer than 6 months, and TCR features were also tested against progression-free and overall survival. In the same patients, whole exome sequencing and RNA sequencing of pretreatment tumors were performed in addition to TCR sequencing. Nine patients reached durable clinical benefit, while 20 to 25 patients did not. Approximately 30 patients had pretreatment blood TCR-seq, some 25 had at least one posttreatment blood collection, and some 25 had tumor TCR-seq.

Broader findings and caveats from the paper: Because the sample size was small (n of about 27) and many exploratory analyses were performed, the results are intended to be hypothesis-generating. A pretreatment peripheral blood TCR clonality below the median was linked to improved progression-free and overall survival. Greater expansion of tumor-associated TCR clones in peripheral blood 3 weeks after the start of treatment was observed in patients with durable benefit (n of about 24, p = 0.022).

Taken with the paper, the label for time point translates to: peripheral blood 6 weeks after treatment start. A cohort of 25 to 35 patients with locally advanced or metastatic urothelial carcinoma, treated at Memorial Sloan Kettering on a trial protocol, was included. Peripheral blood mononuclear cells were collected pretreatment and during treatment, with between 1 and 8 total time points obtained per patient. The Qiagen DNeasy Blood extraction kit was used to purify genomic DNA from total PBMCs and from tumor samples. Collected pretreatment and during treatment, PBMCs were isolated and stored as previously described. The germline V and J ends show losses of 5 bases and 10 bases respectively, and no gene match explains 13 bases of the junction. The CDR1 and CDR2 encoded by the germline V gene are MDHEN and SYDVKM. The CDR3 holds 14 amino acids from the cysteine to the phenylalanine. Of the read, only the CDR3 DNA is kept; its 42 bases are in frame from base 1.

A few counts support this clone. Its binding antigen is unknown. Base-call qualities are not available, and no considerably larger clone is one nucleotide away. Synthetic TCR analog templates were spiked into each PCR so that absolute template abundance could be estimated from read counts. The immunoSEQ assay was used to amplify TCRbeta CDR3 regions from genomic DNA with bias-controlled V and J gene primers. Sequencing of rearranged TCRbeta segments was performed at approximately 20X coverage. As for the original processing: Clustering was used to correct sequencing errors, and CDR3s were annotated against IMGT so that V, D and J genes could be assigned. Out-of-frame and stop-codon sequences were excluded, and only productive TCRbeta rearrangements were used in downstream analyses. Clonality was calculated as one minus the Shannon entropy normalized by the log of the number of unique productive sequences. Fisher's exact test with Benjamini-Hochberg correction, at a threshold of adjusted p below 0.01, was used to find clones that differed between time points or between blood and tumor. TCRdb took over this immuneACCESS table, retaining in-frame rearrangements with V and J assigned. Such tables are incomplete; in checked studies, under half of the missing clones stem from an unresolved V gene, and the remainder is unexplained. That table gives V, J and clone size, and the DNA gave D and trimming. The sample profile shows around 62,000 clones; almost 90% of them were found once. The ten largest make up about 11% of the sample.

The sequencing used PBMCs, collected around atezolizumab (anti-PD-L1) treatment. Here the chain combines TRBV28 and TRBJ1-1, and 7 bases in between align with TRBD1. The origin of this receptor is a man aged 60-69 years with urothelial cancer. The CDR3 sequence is CASSPGTVTNVAFF. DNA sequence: TGTGCCAGCAGTCCTGGGACAGTCACTAACGTAGCTTTCTTT.